This T cell receptor beta chain was sequenced for a study of CD8+ T cells in alopecia areata (dated by TCRdb to 2017 to 2018). General notes on the study: Treated patients were enrolled in an open-label pilot trial of oral tofacitinib at 5 to 10 mg twice daily for moderate-to-severe alopecia areata. Patients stayed on tofacitinib for 6 to 18 months and then had 6 months of follow-up off drug so that delayed response and recurrence could be assessed. The SALT score, which quantifies the percentage of affected scalp surface area, was used to measure disease severity in treated patients. High-throughput TCRbeta sequencing was used to examine T cell clonal expansion in alopecia areata in both the C3H/HeJ mouse model and human patients. Human TCRbeta sequencing covered scalp tissue and sorted CD4+ and CD8+ peripheral blood T cells from patchy and totalis/universalis alopecia areata patients and healthy controls. Patients on tofacitinib were biopsied at baseline and after 4 and 24 weeks of treatment, and several of the patients also had a later scalp biopsy. Clonality in the scalp was compared among normal scalp (n=4), patchy alopecia areata scalp (n=8), and alopecia totalis/universalis scalp (n=8). The RNA source kit depended on sample type: the PAXgene miRNA kit for fixed scalp, the miRNeasy kit for PBMCs, and the RNeasy kit for mouse skin. immunoSEQ multiplex PCR using 35 Vbeta forward primers and 13 Jbeta reverse primers was used to amplify TCRbeta CDR3 regions.

Libraries came from the immunoSEQ multiplex PCR assay. RNA was extracted from all samples and reverse transcribed into cDNA, which served as template for TCR sequencing. First-strand cDNA was synthesized with SuperScript III using a 2:1 mix of oligo-dT and random hexamers. A synthetic immune receptor repertoire was used to measure amplification bias, and any remaining bias was corrected computationally. The source study handled its data this way. After raw reads were preprocessed to remove errors, the CDR3 was defined following IMGT conventions as running from the conserved cysteine to phenylalanine. Clonality was calculated as 1 minus Shannon entropy normalized by log2 of the number of productive unique TCRs. CD4 or CD8 identity of scalp clones was inferred by cross-referencing scalp TCRbeta sequences with sorted blood CD4 and CD8 repertoires. The table was pulled from immuneACCESS by TCRdb, which kept in-frame rearrangements only. Such tables lose some clones; where checked, under half of the loss comes from unresolved V genes, and the rest has no known cause. That table is the source of V, J and clone size, and D and trimming were worked out from the DNA. The table for this sample lists some 170,000 clones; approximately 53% of them were counted only once. In total, the top ten clones hold approximately 11% of the sample.

Read against the paper, the sample's time point label means: less than 25 weeks on oral tofacitinib. This sample's treatment or condition label indicates: oral pan-JAK inhibitor, 5-10 mg twice daily. Peripheral blood and lesional scalp punch biopsies were obtained from patients with alopecia areata. PBMCs were isolated by density centrifugation and stained for CD3, CD4 and CD8, and CD4+ and CD8+ T cells were sorted on a FACSAria. From the cysteine up to the phenylalanine, the CDR3 has a length of 15 residues. Here the CDR3 DNA is all that survives: 45 bases in frame from base 1. As encoded in the germline V gene, CDR1 is SQVTM while CDR2 is ANQGSEA. The V and J ends are trimmed by 0 bases and 2 bases, leaving 11 bases between them. Comments on this clone: This receptor's antigen is unknown. No base quality information exists; no much larger clone differs at one position.

Study-wide conclusions, independent of this receptor: The treated cohort was small, with a single nonresponder, so links between baseline CD8+ expansion and response need larger studies. Unlike mouse skin, where gammadelta T cells dominate, normal human skin contains resident alphabeta T cells that get sequenced too, which complicates analysis of the scalp TCR repertoire. Higher clonality and more expanded CD8+ clones were observed in lesional scalp than in normal scalp, particularly in alopecia totalis/universalis, a finding suggestive of antigenic drive. During tofacitinib treatment, many expanded lesional clones stuck around in both scalp and blood, and this persistence may partly explain why relapse happens after treatment is stopped. TCR sequences shared between patients were less clear than in mice, possibly partly because of HLA diversity in the patient population. Tofacitinib significantly lowered scalp clonality and the number of expanded CD8+ clones among the top 100 scalp clones.

Sequencing was performed on CD8+ T cells sorted from blood, taken at week 24, from a patient treated with tofacitinib. This chain is built from TRBV29-1 and TRBJ2-1; possibly the D gene is TRBD2, per 5 matching bases. This TCR was sampled from a human donor with alopecia areata. The DNA sequence is TGCAGCGTTGAAGATTCGTCGGGAACCTACAATGAGCAGTTCTTC. Translated, it reads CSVEDSSGTYNEQFF.